This TCR beta chain originates from a study of T cell responses to AZD1222 COVID-19 vaccine. Study findings and constraints: Of spike-specific TCRs, nearly half reportedly target regions left unmutated in variants. Donors were chiefly white British, with a greater number of females, and clonal diversity was perhaps underestimated. Regions 160-218 and 743-854 dominated among vaccine-associated CD4 TCRs spanning spike. Seropositivity was recorded at baseline in only a handful of AZD1222 recipients.

The V end was cut by 3 bases, the J end by 4 bases, with 12 bases between. The CDR3 spans 13 residues. Germline V lookup: CDR1 DFQATT, CDR2 SNEGSKA (reference sequence). Concerning this clone itself: What it binds is not known.

Repertoires were generated with immunoSEQ multiplex PCR, while TCRdb's copy carries only in-frame clones and drops some. The table includes about 140,000 clones, approximately 93% detected once. V usage is TRBV20-1 and J usage is TRBJ2-5; no firm D call. This sequence was found in an adult in good health. The source was peripheral blood, collected on day 0 of MenACWY control vaccination. The CDR3 here is CSASFTGAETQYF. Written as DNA, the CDR3 is TGCAGTGCTAGTTTCACCGGAGCAGAGACCCAGTACTTC.